Below, 23 T cell receptor beta chains from the same sample are listed, as sequenced in a study of blood T cell repertoires in COVID-19. Method: immunoSEQ multiplex PCR; TCRdb's copy keeps in-frame clones and lacks some. The table shows roughly 300,000 clones, with 88% occurring only once. The sequenced sample was peripheral blood. Receptors originate from a man younger than 35 with active or convalescent COVID-19.

The chain links TRBV5-6 to TRBJ1-1; unclear D gene. This CDR3 is 15 amino acids long. Germline CDR1 reads SGHDT; CDR2 reads YYEEEE. Trimming took off 4 bases at V and 5 bases at J, with 18 bases between the two ends. The CDR3 DNA follows: TGTGCCAGCAGCGCAAGCGGGTTCCTTGGGACTGAAGCTTTCTTT. Amino acids: CASSASGFLGTEAFF.

The chain has TRBV9 and TRBJ2-7, with TRBD2 identical over 11 bases. The CDR3 is 15 residues long. Germline values: CDR1 SGDLS, CDR2 YYNGEE. V gave up 2 bases and J gave up 6 bases; unmatched junction bases: 7. The CDR3 DNA reads TGTGCCAGCAGCGTGGCACTAGCGGGGGAGGGCGAGCAGTACTTC. This codes for CASSVALAGEGEQYF.

This chain joins TRBV2 and TRBJ2-6, with D possibly being TRBD2 (6 bases). The CDR3 runs to 16 residues. V lost 5 bases, J lost 1 base, and 12 bases lay in between. Germline V gene data show CDR1 as SNHLY and CDR2 as FYNNEI. The CDR3 DNA reads as TGTGCCAGCAGTCCATTCGGGGGTTCTGGGGCCAACGTCCTGACTTTC. Translated: CASSPFGGSGANVLTF.

This clone has more than one count but fewer than ten. V and J are TRBV3-1 (or the pseudogene TRBV3-2) and TRBJ1-2, with a possible D match to TRBD1 (6 bases). Germline CDR1 and CDR2: LGHDT and YNNKEL (reference sequence). The CDR3 sequence is 15 residues long. V dropped 1 base and J dropped 4 bases, with 13 bases sitting between them. The CDR3 here is CASSQALTGVYGYTF. CDR3 DNA sequence: TGTGCCAGCAGCCAAGCCCTGACAGGAGTCTATGGCTACACCTTC.

V gene TRBV9 combines with J gene TRBJ2-5; 7 bases are a match to TRBD1. The V and J ends lost 0 bases and 5 bases, in that order; junction bases with no gene match: 1. CDR3 size: 13 residues. Germline V gene lookup returns CDR1 SGDLS and CDR2 YYNGEE. The CDR3 loop reads CASSVARGETQYF. The DNA of the CDR3 is TGTGCCAGCAGCGTAGCCAGGGGGGAGACCCAGTACTTC.

DNA of the CDR3: TGTGCCAGCAGCCAAGGGGCGACAGGCCCTTATGGCTACACCTTC. Translation: CASSQGATGPYGYTF. The chain joins TRBV3-1 (or the pseudogene TRBV3-2) to TRBJ1-2, with D maybe TRBD1 (6 bases). The CDR3 totals 15 residues. Germline CDR1 and CDR2: LGHDT and YNNKEL (reference sequence). Trimming took 1 base from V and 5 from J, leaving 14 bases between them.

This chain links TRBV5-6 with TRBJ2-5; 12 bases agree with TRBD1. V lost 4 bases to trimming and J lost 5 bases; unmatched junction nucleotides: 6. Germline CDR1 SGHDT, CDR2 YYEEEE. The CDR3 sequence is 15 residues long. The CDR3 protein is CASSRDRGLSETQYF. The CDR3 nucleotides read TGTGCCAGCAGCCGGGACAGGGGGCTCTCGGAGACCCAGTACTTC.

The chain recombines TRBV15 with TRBJ2-1, with TRBD1 matching over 7 bases. Germline-derived CDR1 and CDR2 are LNHNV and YYDKDF (reference sequence). The CDR3 is 16 amino acids. The trim removed 3 bases at V and 7 bases at J, leaving 12 bases unmatched. The CDR3 loop reads CATSSPGTAWNNEQFF. CDR3 DNA sequence: TGTGCCACCAGCAGTCCCGGGACAGCCTGGAATAATGAGCAGTTCTTC.

The chain couples TRBV4-2 to TRBJ2-7, with 12 bases lining up with TRBD2. Germline trimming cut 1 base from V and 2 bases from J; bases unmatched to any gene: 0. This CDR3 spans 15 amino acids. Germline V gene sequence: CDR1 LGHNA, CDR2 YNFKEQ. CDR3 DNA sequence: TGTGCCAGCAGCCAAGGACTAGCGGGGGCCTACGAGCAGTACTTC. This encodes CASSQGLAGAYEQYF.

The chain links TRBV7-6 to TRBJ2-6, with 8 bases that match TRBD2. This CDR3 has 15 residues. The germline CDR1 and CDR2 sequences are SGHVS and FNYEAQ. Germline trimming cut 5 bases from V and 2 bases from J; bases unmatched to any gene: 2. CDR3 sequence: CASSPGGAGANVLTF. The DNA for the CDR3 is TGTGCCAGCAGCCCGGGGGGGGCTGGGGCCAACGTCCTGACTTTC.

The chain has TRBV29-1 and TRBJ1-1, with D possibly TRBD1 on 5 matching bases. CDR1 and CDR2 (germline): SQVTM, ANQGSEA. CDR3 length: 12 amino acids. Trimming shortened V by 4 bases and J by 4 bases, and 10 bases separated the two germline ends. The CDR3 region is CSVAGQITEAFF. CDR3 coding DNA: TGCAGCGTTGCTGGACAAATCACTGAAGCTTTCTTT.

This clone was seen a single time. J is TRBJ1-1 and V is TRBV29-1; 7 nucleotides align to TRBD1. The J segment lost 7 bases and the V segment lost 6 bases, leaving 5 bases of the junction unmatched. Germline CDR1 SQVTM, CDR2 ANQGSEA. The CDR3 is 11 amino acids. The CDR3 spells CSVADRVEAFF. Here the CDR3 DNA reads TGCAGCGTCGCCGACAGGGTTGAAGCTTTCTTT.

The rearrangement joins TRBV9 to TRBJ2-5; 8 bases match TRBD2. The CDR3 consists of 19 residues. V shed 4 bases and J 4 bases; nucleotides not matched to a gene: 21. Germline V gene lookup returns CDR1 SGDLS and CDR2 YYNGEE. The CDR3 here is CASSPIGSVLAGGVETQYF. The CDR3 nucleotides read TGTGCCAGCAGCCCGATTGGGTCGGTGCTGGCGGGGGGAGTAGAGACCCAGTACTTC.

The chain links TRBV4-3 to TRBJ2-2; possibly TRBD2 for D (6 bases). Per the germline V gene, CDR1 is LGHNA and CDR2 is YSLEER. The CDR3 consists of 17 residues. V was trimmed by 6 bases and J by 3 bases, leaving 20 bases between them. The DNA for the CDR3 is TGCGCCAGCAGTCCAGGAGGGATGGGACTGGACACCGGGGAGCTGTTTTTT. This codes for CASSPGGMGLDTGELFF.

The rearrangement joins TRBV3-1 (or the pseudogene TRBV3-2) to TRBJ1-2; TRBD1 is a possible D gene (5 bases). The CDR3 contains 14 residues. The germline gives CDR1 LGHDT, CDR2 YNNKEL (reference sequence). Trimming left V 5 bases short and J 7 bases short, with 17 bases between. CDR3 sequence reads: CASSSGGGSFGYTF. CDR3 DNA sequence: TGTGCCAGCAGCTCCGGTGGGGGGTCATTTGGCTACACCTTC.

The CDR3 nucleotides are TGTGCCAGCAGCTTACAAGCCAGCGCAAATAACTATGGCTACACCTTC. Amino acids: CASSLQASANNYGYTF. V usage is TRBV7-8 and J usage is TRBJ1-2; no clear D gene. V lost 2 bases and J 1 base, leaving 14 bases between the germline ends. There are 16 residues in the CDR3. CDR1 is SGHVS and CDR2 is FQNEAQ in the germline V gene.

This clone appeared a few times. The V call is TRBV10-2, the J call TRBJ2-5; weak D call: TRBD1 (6 bases). CDR1 is WSHSY, CDR2 SAAADI, per germline. Trimming shortened V by 8 bases and J by 3 bases, and 10 bases separated the two germline ends. This CDR3 is 12 amino acids long. CDR3 protein: CASGEGEETQYF. The DNA of the CDR3 is TGCGCCAGCGGCGAGGGGGAAGAGACCCAGTACTTC.

This chain connects TRBV6-2 or TRBV6-3 to TRBJ1-2; D might be TRBD1 (5 bases). The V gene lost 0 bases and the J gene lost 2 bases, with 16 bases spanning the gap. The CDR3 is made up of 17 amino acids. The V gene's germline CDR1 is MNHEY and CDR2 SVGEGT. In DNA, the CDR3 is TGTGCCAGCAGTTACTCGAATTTTGGGGGGAAGAACTATGGCTACACCTTC. Amino acid sequence: CASSYSNFGGKNYGYTF.

For this clone: Germline and junction disagree at one end, which may indicate a read error. The genes are TRBV7-8 and TRBJ2-7, with 11 bases that match TRBD2. Germline CDR1 reads SGHVS; CDR2 reads FQNEAQ. The CDR3 covers 14 residues. The DNA of the CDR3 is TGTGCCACCAGCTTAGCGGGGGGGGGTTACGAGCAGTACTTC. It specifies CATSLAGGGYEQYF. The entire variable domain, with the rest obtained from reference TRBV7-8 and TRBJ2-7, is as follows: GAGVSQSPRYKVAKRGQDVALRCDPISGHVSLFWYQQALGQGPEFLTYFQNEAQLDKSGLPSDRFFAERPEGSVSTLKIQRTQQEDSAVYLCATSLAGGGYEQYFGPGTRLTVT.

DNA of the CDR3: TGCGCCAGCAAACCGGGACAGGGGGGAGTGAACACTGAAGCTTTCTTT. This translates into CASKPGQGGVNTEAFF. This chain connects TRBV4-3 to TRBJ1-1; 11 nucleotides match TRBD1. The CDR3 is 16 amino acids. CDR1 is LGHNA and CDR2 is YSLEER in the germline V gene. Trimming took 7 bases from V and 0 from J; bases not matched to a gene: 7.

This clone was detected only a few times. The chain is built from TRBV5-1 and TRBJ1-3; maybe TRBD1 (5 bases). The germline gives CDR1 SGHRS, CDR2 YFSETQ. V was pared by 4 bases and J by 8 bases, with 19 bases between. The CDR3 totals 15 residues. The CDR3 DNA is TGCGCCAGCAGCCGGGGGGAGTCAACGTCGGACACCATATATTTT. It translates to CASSRGESTSDTIYF.

This clone was counted once. The rearrangement joins TRBV19 to TRBJ1-5; D ambiguous. Looked up from germline, CDR1 is LNHDA and CDR2 is SQIVND (reference sequence). The CDR3 covers 14 residues. V lost 0 bases to trimming and J lost 9 bases, with 12 bases between them. In DNA form, the CDR3 reads TGTGCCAGTAGTATAGATTCCGGGGTGCGGCCCCAGCATTTT. Its protein is CASSIDSGVRPQHF. Based on the CDR3 plus reference TRBV19 and TRBJ1-5, the full variable domain is DGGITQSPKYLFRKEGQNVTLSCEQNLNHDAMYWYRQDPGQGLRLIYYSQIVNDFQKGDIAEGYSVSREKKESFPLTVTSAQKNPTAFYLCASSIDSGVRPQHFGDGTRLSIL.

The CDR3 loop is CATSSSGAYNSPLHF. DNA of the CDR3: TGTGCCACCAGCAGCTCAGGGGCTTATAATTCACCCCTCCACTTT. The chain employs TRBV15 and TRBJ1-6; tentatively, D is TRBD1 (6 bases). Germline-derived CDR1 and CDR2 are LNHNV and YYDKDF (reference sequence). The CDR3 consists of 15 residues. V was shortened by 3 bases and J by 4 bases, with 10 bases between the two germline ends.